This T cell receptor beta chain came from a study of CD8 T cells in ankylosing spondylitis (dated by TCRdb to the late 2010s). Regarding the research as a whole: The study set out to find disease-linked TCR variants by profiling T cell receptor beta repertoires in ankylosing spondylitis patients and healthy donors. The full study cohort was made up of 25 to 30 ankylosing spondylitis patients and about a hundred healthy donors. Peripheral blood was sampled, and synovial fluid was also collected from ankylosing spondylitis patients.

Study-wide findings and limitations: Some motif variants were previously reported in synovial fluid and blood of reactive arthritis patients, suggesting common disease-initiation mechanisms. A TCR beta motif of several highly homologous amino acid variants appeared characteristic of blood from ankylosing spondylitis patients. According to the report, matched synovial fluid samples from ankylosing spondylitis patients were significantly enriched for the disease-linked clones. In peripheral blood, the disease-linked clones were found at relatively low frequencies and had a CD8+ phenotype.

On this clonotype itself: Which antigen it targets is not known. No clone much larger than this one lies a single base away; base qualities are absent.

The instrument given in TCRdb is Illumina HiSeq 2500. Quantitative 5'-RACE with molecular barcodes was the method used to prepare the TCR beta libraries. The authors' pipeline ran thus. A new computational method, built on a probabilistic model of VDJ rearrangement, was used to identify disease-linked TCR variants. Using fastp trimming at Q25 and MiXCR clonotype assembly, TCRdb reanalyzed the public sequencing data and kept in-frame beta chains. Identical CDR3 proteins give one entry, which carries the most common genes and DNA. In this record, the V and J calls reflect TCRdb's handling and not the investigators' own analysis. This sample has more than 150,000 distinct CDR3 sequences in its table, and over 15% of those were observed once. 3.5% to 5% of the sample goes to the ten largest clones. The trim is 6 bases for V and 7 bases for J, with a gap of 15 bases between the germline ends. For CDR1 and CDR2, the germline V gene lists SNHLY and FYNNEI. Reading from cysteine to phenylalanine, the CDR3 counts 14 amino acids. The CDR3 DNA has 42 bases and is translated from base 1.

Sequenced: blood, either unsorted or a sorted T cell fraction (not recorded which). The source of this sequence is a male donor under 30 with ankylosing spondylitis or in good health (not recorded which). Donor details come from another sample of the same person, matched by shared clones. The chain is assembled from TRBV2 and TRBJ1-4; TRBD1 is a possible D gene, resting on 6 matching bases. The nucleotide sequence is given as TGTGCCAGCAGCCCCGAAACAGGGCGTGAAAAACTGTTTTTT. This yields the protein CASSPETGREKLFF. Beyond the CDR3, the reference TRBV2 and TRBJ1-4 genes provide the residues; the full variable domain reads: EPEVTQTPSHQVTQMGQEVILRCVPISNHLYFYWYRQILGQKVEFLVSFYNNEISEKSEIFDDQFSVERPDGSNFTLKIRSTKLEDSAMYFCASSPETGREKLFFGSGTQLSVL.